This entry lists 21 T cell receptor beta chains sequenced from one sample in a study of CD4 T cells in relation to SARS-CoV-2 and coronaviruses. Unexposed donor CD4+ T cells date from about 2011-2018, before the COVID-19 pandemic. The assay was immunoSEQ multiplex PCR, and TCRdb's table has in-frame clones only and misses some. The sample consists of about 64,000 clones, about 94% of them appearing once. The sample was naive CD4+ T cells from PBMCs. The subset here: naive CD4+ T cells isolated by negative enrichment. All receptors come from a human donor in good health.

This chain links TRBV27 with TRBJ2-3; 8 positions match TRBD1. The J segment lost 2 bases and the V segment lost 4 bases, leaving 11 bases of the junction unmatched. The CDR3 length is 17 residues. CDR1 is MNHEY and CDR2 is SMNVEV in the germline V gene (reference sequence). The CDR3 region is CASSSLQGVPSTDTQYF. CDR3 bases: TGTGCCAGCAGTTCCCTACAGGGGGTTCCTTCCACAGATACGCAGTATTTT.

This chain joins TRBV28 and TRBJ1-4, with TRBD1 matching 7 bases. CDR3 length equals 16 residues. The germline V gene encodes CDR1 MDHEN and CDR2 SYDVKM. Germline trimming cut 3 bases from V and 0 bases from J; bases unmatched to any gene: 4. The CDR3 DNA sequence: TGTGCCAGCAGTTTCCAGGGACAGACAACTAATGAAAAACTGTTTTTT. Its translation is CASSFQGQTTNEKLFF.

This chain uses TRBV6-5 with TRBJ1-1; D gene unclear. The germline gives CDR1 MNHEY, CDR2 SVGAGI. V dropped 4 bases and J dropped 0 bases, with 12 bases sitting between them. The CDR3 is made up of 15 amino acids. CDR3 nucleotide sequence: TGTGCCAGCAGTTCGGGGTCCTCCATGAACACTGAAGCTTTCTTT. This sequence encodes CASSSGSSMNTEAFF.

The J gene is TRBJ2-1, the V gene TRBV5-1, with no clear D. Germline V gives CDR1 SGHRS, CDR2 YFSETQ. The V end lost 0 bases, the J end lost 0 bases, and 7 bases lay between the germline ends. This CDR3 has 15 residues. The CDR3 coding sequence is TGCGCCAGCAGCTTGGCGCATAGCTCCTACAATGAGCAGTTCTTC. As protein: CASSLAHSSYNEQFF. The full variable domain, in which reference TRBV5-1 and TRBJ2-1 provide the parts outside the CDR3, is KAGVTQTPRYLIKTRGQQVTLSCSPISGHRSVSWYQQTPGQGLQFLFEYFSETQRNKGNFPGRFSGRQFSNSRSEMNVSTLELGDSALYLCASSLAHSSYNEQFFGPGTRLTVL.

The chain recombines TRBV5-8 with TRBJ2-1, with 10 bases fitting TRBD2. The CDR3 sequence is 17 residues long. CDR1 and CDR2 (germline): SGHTS, YDEGEE. Germline trimming cut 5 bases from V and 4 bases from J; bases unmatched to any gene: 12. The CDR3 nucleotides are TGTGCCAGCAGATTCACTTCCGGGACTAGCGATTACAATGAGCAGTTCTTC. Its protein is CASRFTSGTSDYNEQFF.

Concerning this clone itself: Germline is not matched at one junction end, which may reflect a read error. This chain connects TRBV6-1 to TRBJ1-5, with a weak D call TRBD1 (6 bases). CDR1 MNHNS and CDR2 SASEGT come from the germline V gene. This CDR3 has 14 amino acids. CDR3 in amino acids: CASREGGGWQPQHF. The CDR3, as DNA: TGTGCCAGCAGGGAAGGGGGGGGCTGGCAGCCCCAGCATTTT.

The CDR3 reads CASSLTGPGIGQYF. In nucleotides, the CDR3 is TGTGCCAGCAGTTTAACGGGCCCGGGGATCGGCCAGTACTTC. The chain joins TRBV28 to TRBJ2-5; D might be TRBD2 (5 bases). The V end lost 2 bases, the J end lost 10 bases, and 17 bases lay between the germline ends. The germline V gene encodes CDR1 MDHEN and CDR2 SYDVKM. The CDR3 runs 14 residues.

V gene TRBV7-9 combines with J gene TRBJ1-6; TRBD1 matches at 11 bases. Germline V gene lookup returns CDR1 SEHNR and CDR2 FQNEAQ (reference sequence). The CDR3 contains 16 residues. Trimming took 4 bases from V and 9 from J; bases not matched to a gene: 8. The CDR3 nucleotides are TGTGCCAGCAGCTCCGTCGGACAGGGGGCCGGTTCACCCCTCCACTTT. It is translated as CASSSVGQGAGSPLHF.

The V gene is TRBV13, the J gene TRBJ2-7; TRBD2 aligns across 13 bases. Germline V CDR1 and CDR2: PRHDT, FYEKMQ (reference sequence). This CDR3 spans 14 amino acids. V lost 6 bases, J lost 4 bases, and 3 bases stayed unmatched. The CDR3 DNA sequence: TGTGCCAGCAGAACTAGCGGGAGGGCTTACGAGCAGTACTTC. Protein: CASRTSGRAYEQYF.

This chain uses TRBV24-1 with TRBJ2-2; the D call may be TRBD1 or TRBD2 (10 bases each). The germline gives CDR1 KGHDR, CDR2 SFDVKD. This CDR3 spans 21 amino acids. V dropped 9 bases and J dropped 5 bases, with 36 bases sitting between them. CDR3 amino acids: CATQGQGMASGSFRGTGELFF. CDR3 DNA sequence: TGTGCCACCCAGGGACAGGGGATGGCTAGCGGGAGTTTTCGGGGAACCGGGGAGCTGTTTTTT.

The chain employs TRBV27 and TRBJ2-2; D unclear. This CDR3 is 17 amino acids long. Per the germline V gene, CDR1 is MNHEY and CDR2 is SMNVEV (reference sequence). V shed 0 bases and J shed 4 bases, with 15 bases lying between them. In DNA, the CDR3 is TGTGCCAGCAGTTTATCGCTAGGCTACCCAACCACCGGGGAGCTGTTTTTT. Amino acids: CASSLSLGYPTTGELFF.

The V gene is TRBV5-1, the J gene TRBJ2-7, with 11 bases aligning to TRBD1. Germline assignment: CDR1 SGHRS and CDR2 YFSETQ. The trim removed 4 bases at V and 3 bases at J, leaving 3 bases unmatched. This CDR3 is 14 amino acids long. CDR3 coding DNA: TGCGCCAGCAGCACGGGACAGGGGGGCTACGAGCAGTACTTC. Translating it yields CASSTGQGGYEQYF. Full variable domain (outside the CDR3, taken from reference TRBV5-1 and TRBJ2-7): KAGVTQTPRYLIKTRGQQVTLSCSPISGHRSVSWYQQTPGQGLQFLFEYFSETQRNKGNFPGRFSGRQFSNSRSEMNVSTLELGDSALYLCASSTGQGGYEQYFGPGTRLTVT.

V usage is TRBV10-3 and J usage is TRBJ1-2; D uncertain. The germline gives CDR1 ENHRY, CDR2 SYGVKD. The CDR3 runs to 13 residues. V shed 2 bases and J shed 8 bases, with 12 bases lying between them. The CDR3 DNA reads TGTGCCATCAGTGAGGATTGGCGGCGGGGCTACACCTTC. Translated, it gives CAISEDWRRGYTF.

The table lists this clone with a few counts. J is TRBJ1-3 and V is TRBV2; D unclear. The CDR3 extends over 15 amino acids. V lost 6 bases to trimming and J lost 0 bases, with 12 bases between them. The germline CDR1 and CDR2 sequences are SNHLY and FYNNEI. The CDR3 loop reads CASSPRLVSGNTIYF. The CDR3 DNA reads TGTGCCAGCAGCCCCCGGCTGGTCTCTGGAAACACCATATATTTT.

This clone was seen just once. J is TRBJ2-5 and V is TRBV2; maybe TRBD2 (5 bases). Trimming removed 7 bases from V and 5 bases from J, with 17 bases in between. This CDR3 contains 14 residues. Germline V lookup: CDR1 SNHLY, CDR2 FYNNEI. In DNA, the CDR3 is TGTGCCAGCATTCCGGCGGAGGAGATGGAGACCCAGTACTTC. Protein product: CASIPAEEMETQYF.

The V gene is TRBV2, the J gene TRBJ2-3, with TRBD2 matching 14 bases. Germline V gives CDR1 SNHLY, CDR2 FYNNEI. CDR3 size: 17 residues. The V segment lost 3 bases and the J segment 0 bases; nucleotides outside the gene matches: 2. The CDR3 loop is CASSEGLAGASTDTQYF. The CDR3 nucleotides read TGTGCCAGCAGTGAGGGACTAGCGGGGGCTAGCACAGATACGCAGTATTTT.

This chain uses TRBV19 with TRBJ1-2; D unresolved. The CDR3 is 14 residues long. Germline V CDR1 and CDR2: LNHDA, SQIVND (reference sequence). V was cut by 7 bases and J by 5 bases, with 17 bases left in between. The CDR3 loop is CASNTRTATYGYTF. The CDR3 nucleotides are TGTGCCAGTAACACCCGCACCGCGACATATGGCTACACCTTC.

In its sample, this clone was seen once. The chain combines TRBV10-2 with TRBJ2-5; D might be TRBD1 or TRBD2, each matching 6 bases. Trimming left V 5 bases short and J 5 bases short, with 15 bases between. CDR1 and CDR2 from the germline V gene are WSHSY and SAAADI. The CDR3 has 14 amino acids. Here the CDR3 DNA reads TGCGCCAGCAGTCAACAGACAGGAGGGGAGACCCAGTACTTC. As protein: CASSQQTGGETQYF.

Note on this clone: This sample also contains other DNA sequences that code for the same CDR3. The chain is built from TRBV10-2 and TRBJ1-5; 7 nucleotides match TRBD1. The CDR3 loop spans 13 amino acids. Looked up from germline, CDR1 is WSHSY and CDR2 is SAAADI. V shed 4 bases, J shed 4 bases, and the junction held 1 base outside the gene matches. CDR3 loop: CASSGQGNQPQHF. The CDR3 bases are TGCGCCAGCAGTGGACAGGGTAATCAGCCCCAGCATTTT.

V is TRBV7-8 and J is TRBJ2-7; D might be TRBD1 (5 bases). The CDR3 spans 14 residues. The germline V gene has CDR1 SGHVS and CDR2 FQNEAQ. Trimming took off 5 bases at V and 1 base at J, with 12 bases between the two ends. The CDR3 DNA reads TGTGCCAGCAGCCTTACCCAGGGATCCTACGAGCAGTACTTC. Its translation is CASSLTQGSYEQYF.

The chain is built from TRBV28 and TRBJ2-7, with 8 bases identical to TRBD2. Trimming at V came to 7 bases and at J to 5 bases, leaving 13 bases not matched to a gene. CDR1 and CDR2 from the germline V gene are MDHEN and SYDVKM. The CDR3 sequence is 15 residues long. As DNA, the CDR3 is TGTGCCAGCAAGATTGGTGGACTAGCTCTTCACGAGCAGTACTTC. Amino acids: CASKIGGLALHEQYF.